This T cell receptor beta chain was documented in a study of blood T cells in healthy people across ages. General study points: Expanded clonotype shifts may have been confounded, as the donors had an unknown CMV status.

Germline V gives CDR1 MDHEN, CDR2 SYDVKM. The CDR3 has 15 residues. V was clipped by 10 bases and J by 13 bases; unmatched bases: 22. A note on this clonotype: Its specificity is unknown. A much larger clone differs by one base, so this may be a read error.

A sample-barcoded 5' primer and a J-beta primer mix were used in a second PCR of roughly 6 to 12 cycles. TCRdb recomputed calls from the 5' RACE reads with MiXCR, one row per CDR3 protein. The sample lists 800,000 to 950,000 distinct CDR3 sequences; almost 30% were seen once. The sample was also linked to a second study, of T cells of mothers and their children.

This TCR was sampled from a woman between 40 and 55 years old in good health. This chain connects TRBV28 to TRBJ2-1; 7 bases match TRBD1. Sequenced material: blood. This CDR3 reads CATSRGDTGTETQFF. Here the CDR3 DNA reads TGTGCCACCTCCCGAGGGGACACAGGGACAGAGACCCAGTTCTTC.